This TCR beta chain derives from a study of vaccination effects on CD4 cells after COVID-19. Repertoires were generated with immunoSEQ multiplex PCR, while TCRdb's copy carries only in-frame clones and drops some. The sample contains about 16,000 clones, more than 75% of which appear only once. Notes on this clone: The antigen remains unidentified.

Sequencing in the ViraFEST assay came after antigen-specific CD4+ T cells had been expanded with viral peptide pools, which were used to stimulate PBMC. After about 10 days in culture, the CD4+ T cells were isolated. It was two doses of either the BNT162b2 or mRNA-1273 vaccine that participants received. Replacing half the medium with IL-2 medium was done on days 3 and 7. Germline values: CDR1 MDHEN, CDR2 SYDVKM. This CDR3 is 16 amino acids long. Trimming stripped 6 bases from V and 0 bases from J, with 15 bases between. The J gene is TRBJ1-3, the V gene TRBV28, with D perhaps matching TRBD1 (5 bases). This sequence was found in a human donor who received a COVID-19 vaccine. The specimen was CD4+ T cells from PBMCs cultured with HCoV-NL63 spike peptides, collected after COVID-19 vaccination. CDR3 in DNA: TGTGCCAGCAGGCCCTCTGGGGGTCGCTCTGGAAACACCATATATTTT. The encoded protein is CASRPSGGRSGNTIYF.